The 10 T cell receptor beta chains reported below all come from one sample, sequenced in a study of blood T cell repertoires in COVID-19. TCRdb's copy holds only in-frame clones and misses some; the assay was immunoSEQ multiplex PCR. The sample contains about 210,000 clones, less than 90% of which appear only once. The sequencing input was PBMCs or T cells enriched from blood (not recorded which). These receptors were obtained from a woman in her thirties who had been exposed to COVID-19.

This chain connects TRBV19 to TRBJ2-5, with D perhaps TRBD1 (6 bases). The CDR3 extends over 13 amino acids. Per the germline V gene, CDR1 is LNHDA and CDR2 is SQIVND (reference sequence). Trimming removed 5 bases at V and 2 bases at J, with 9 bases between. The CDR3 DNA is TGTGCCAGTAGTCTACAGGGACAAGAGACCCAGTACTTC. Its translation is CASSLQGQETQYF. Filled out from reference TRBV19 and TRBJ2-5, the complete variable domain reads DGGITQSPKYLFRKEGQNVTLSCEQNLNHDAMYWYRQDPGQGLRLIYYSQIVNDFQKGDIAEGYSVSREKKESFPLTVTSAQKNPTAFYLCASSLQGQETQYFGPGTRLLVL.

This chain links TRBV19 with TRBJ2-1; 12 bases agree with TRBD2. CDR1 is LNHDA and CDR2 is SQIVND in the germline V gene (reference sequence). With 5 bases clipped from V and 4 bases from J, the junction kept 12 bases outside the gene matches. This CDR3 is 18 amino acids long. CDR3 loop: CASSPWRLAGGLYNEQFF. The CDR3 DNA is TGTGCCAGTAGTCCCTGGCGGCTAGCGGGGGGGTTATACAATGAGCAGTTCTTC. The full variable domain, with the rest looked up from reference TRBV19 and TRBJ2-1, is DGGITQSPKYLFRKEGQNVTLSCEQNLNHDAMYWYRQDPGQGLRLIYYSQIVNDFQKGDIAEGYSVSREKKESFPLTVTSAQKNPTAFYLCASSPWRLAGGLYNEQFFGPGTRLTVL.

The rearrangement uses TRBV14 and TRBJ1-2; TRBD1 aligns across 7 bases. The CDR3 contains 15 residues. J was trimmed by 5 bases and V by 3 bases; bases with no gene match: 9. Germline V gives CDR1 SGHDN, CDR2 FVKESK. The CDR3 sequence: CASSHTITGEYGYTF. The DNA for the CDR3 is TGTGCCAGCAGCCATACCATAACAGGGGAGTATGGCTACACCTTC.

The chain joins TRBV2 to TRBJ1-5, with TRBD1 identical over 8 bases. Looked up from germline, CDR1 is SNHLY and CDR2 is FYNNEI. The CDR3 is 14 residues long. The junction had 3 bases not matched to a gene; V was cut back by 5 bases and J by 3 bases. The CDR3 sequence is CASSRTGNNQPQHF. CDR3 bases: TGTGCCAGCAGTCGGACAGGGAACAATCAGCCCCAGCATTTT.

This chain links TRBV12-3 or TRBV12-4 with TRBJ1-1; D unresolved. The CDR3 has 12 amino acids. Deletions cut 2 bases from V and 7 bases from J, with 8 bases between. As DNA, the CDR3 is TGTGCCAGCAGTTTAATTTCCGTTGAAGCTTTCTTT. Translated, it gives CASSLISVEAFF.

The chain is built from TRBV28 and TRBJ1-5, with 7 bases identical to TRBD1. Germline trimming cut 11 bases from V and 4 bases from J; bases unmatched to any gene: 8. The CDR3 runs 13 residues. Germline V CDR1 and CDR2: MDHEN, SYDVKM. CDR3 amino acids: CAGQVGWNQPQHF. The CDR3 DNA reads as TGTGCCGGACAGGTTGGTTGGAATCAGCCCCAGCATTTT. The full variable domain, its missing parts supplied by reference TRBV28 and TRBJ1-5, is DVKVTQSSRYLVKRTGEKVFLECVQDMDHENMFWYRQDPGLGLRLIYFSYDVKMKEKGDIPEGYSVSREKKERFSLILESASTNQTSMYLCAGQVGWNQPQHFGDGTRLSIL.

DNA of the CDR3: TGTGCCAGCAGTTCGTATACGGGGGAGACCCAGTACTTC. Protein product: CASSSYTGETQYF. V and J are TRBV12-3 or TRBV12-4 and TRBJ2-5, with D possibly matching TRBD2 (5 bases). The length of the CDR3 is 13 residues. Deletions cut 4 bases from V and 5 bases from J, with 11 bases between.

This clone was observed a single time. In DNA, the CDR3 is TGTGCCAGTAGTATAAGGGAGACTTATGGCTACACCTTC. Protein sequence: CASSIRETYGYTF. The gene calls are TRBV19 and TRBJ1-2; D is undetermined. The germline CDR1 and CDR2 sequences are LNHDA and SQIVND (reference sequence). The CDR3 length is 13 residues. The V gene lost 2 bases and the J gene lost 5 bases, with 9 bases spanning the gap. Supplemented by reference TRBV19 and TRBJ1-2, the full variable domain reads DGGITQSPKYLFRKEGQNVTLSCEQNLNHDAMYWYRQDPGQGLRLIYYSQIVNDFQKGDIAEGYSVSREKKESFPLTVTSAQKNPTAFYLCASSIRETYGYTFGSGTRLTVV.

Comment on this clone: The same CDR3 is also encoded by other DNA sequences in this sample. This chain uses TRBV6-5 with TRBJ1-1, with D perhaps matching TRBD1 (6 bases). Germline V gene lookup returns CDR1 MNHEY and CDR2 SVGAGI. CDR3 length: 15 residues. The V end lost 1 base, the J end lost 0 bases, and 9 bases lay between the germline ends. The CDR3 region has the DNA TGTGCCAGCAGTTACTTGGGGGCTTTGAACACTGAAGCTTTCTTT. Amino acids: CASSYLGALNTEAFF.

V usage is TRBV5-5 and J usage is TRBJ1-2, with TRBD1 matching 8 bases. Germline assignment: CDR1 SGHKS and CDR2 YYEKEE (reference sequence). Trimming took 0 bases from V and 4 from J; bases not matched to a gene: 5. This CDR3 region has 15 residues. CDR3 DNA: TGTGCCAGCAGCTTGGGAGGACAGGGAGGCTATGGCTACACCTTC. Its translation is CASSLGGQGGYGYTF.